The next 30 T cell receptor beta chains were all read from a single sample in a study of neurological immune-mediated disorders. MiXCR, run by TCRdb on the 5' RACE reads, gives a single entry per CDR3 protein. The table records 46,000 or so distinct CDR3 sequences, over 9% of them present only once. Material: PBMCs. The receptors derive from a woman in her thirties or forties with HTLV-1-associated myelopathy (HAM/TSP).

The chain joins TRBV4-3 to TRBJ1-3, with TRBD1 as a possible D gene (6 bases). Germline V gives CDR1 LGHNA, CDR2 YSLEER. V gave up 5 bases and J gave up 3 bases, with 14 bases separating them. This CDR3 is built from 15 residues. The DNA of the CDR3 is TGCGCCAGCAGCTTAGCAGGGGATCGTGGAAACACCATATATTTT. Its translation is CASSLAGDRGNTIYF.

This clonotype was found many times. This sequence joins TRBV4-2 and TRBJ2-1, with 7 bases aligning to TRBD1. CDR3 length equals 16 residues. With 1 base clipped from V and 0 bases from J, the junction kept 3 bases outside the gene matches. CDR1 and CDR2 from the germline V gene are LGHNA and YNFKEQ. CDR3 coding DNA: TGTGCCAGCAGCCAAGTACAGGGGAGCTCCTACAATGAGCAGTTCTTC. Translating gives CASSQVQGSSYNEQFF.

The gene calls are TRBV12-3 or TRBV12-4 and TRBJ1-3, with 8 nucleotides matching TRBD1. The length of the CDR3 is 15 residues. After removal of 5 bases from V and 0 bases from J, the junction contained 3 bases not matched to a gene. CDR3 in DNA: TGTGCCAGCAGTCGGACAGGGAGCTCTGGAAACACCATATATTTT. Amino acid sequence: CASSRTGSSGNTIYF.

Ten or more counts support this clonotype. This rearrangement joins TRBV18 to TRBJ1-2; D is perhaps TRBD1 (6 bases). The CDR3 is made up of 15 amino acids. V dropped 4 bases and J dropped 3 bases, with 15 bases sitting between them. Germline V gives CDR1 KGHSH, CDR2 LQKENI. The CDR3 DNA sequence: TGTGCCAGCTCACGCGGGACATTAGAACACTATGGCTACACCTTC. Protein: CASSRGTLEHYGYTF.

Judged by abundance, this clonotype is large. The gene calls are TRBV5-1 and TRBJ2-7; 7 bases match TRBD2. CDR1 is SGHRS, CDR2 YFSETQ, per germline. The V and J ends lost 0 bases and 0 bases, in that order; junction bases with no gene match: 3. The CDR3 is made up of 15 amino acids. The CDR3 protein is CASSLDRGDSYEQYF. The CDR3 bases are TGCGCCAGCAGCTTGGATCGGGGGGACTCCTACGAGCAGTACTTC.

This clonotype was observed many times. This chain connects TRBV18 to TRBJ1-1; tentatively, D is TRBD1 (5 bases). Germline V gene sequence: CDR1 KGHSH, CDR2 LQKENI. Trimming left V 2 bases short and J 0 bases short, with 16 bases between. This CDR3 comprises 17 residues. CDR3 protein: CASSPLTDPDMNTEAFF. The DNA for the CDR3 is TGTGCCAGCTCACCATTGACAGACCCCGACATGAACACTGAAGCTTTCTTT.

This clonotype was recorded at least ten times. The chain has TRBV6-2 or TRBV6-3 and TRBJ2-1; TRBD2 matches 9 bases. V gave up 2 bases and J gave up 3 bases; unmatched junction bases: 14. The CDR3 contains 19 residues. Germline V lookup: CDR1 MNHEY, CDR2 SVGEGT. CDR3 in DNA: TGTGCCAGCAGTTACCTACGTCTGCAGCGGGGGGCTGACTACAATGAGCAGTTCTTC. It yields the protein CASSYLRLQRGADYNEQFF.

This chain links TRBV7-2 with TRBJ2-3; TRBD2 is a possible D gene (5 bases). From germline, CDR1 is SGHTA and CDR2 FQGNSA. The V end lost 2 bases, the J end lost 5 bases, and 17 bases lay between the germline ends. This CDR3 is 16 amino acids long. CDR3 region: CASSLSPGLFLDTQYF. The CDR3 coding sequence is TGTGCCAGCAGCTTAAGCCCGGGGTTGTTCTTAGATACGCAGTATTTT.

This chain joins TRBV28 and TRBJ2-7, with a weak D call TRBD2 (6 bases). In germline, CDR1 is MDHEN, CDR2 SYDVKM. Trimming stripped 2 bases from V and 6 bases from J, with 11 bases between. The CDR3 has 13 residues. The CDR3, as DNA: TGTGCCAGCAGTTTAGCGGGGACGGGCGAGCAGTACTTC. Translating it yields CASSLAGTGEQYF.

This clonotype appeared many times. The chain carries TRBV12-5 and TRBJ2-7; a weak D match, TRBD2 (5 bases). This CDR3 has 12 residues. Germline assignment: CDR1 LGHNT and CDR2 FRNRAP. Deletions cut 3 bases from V and 7 bases from J, with 10 bases between. The CDR3 DNA follows: TGTGCTAGTGGTTTTACCTGGAGGGAGCAGTACTTC. Translating it yields CASGFTWREQYF.

This clonotype was detected many times. The chain carries TRBV5-6 and TRBJ1-1; D gene uncertain. V lost 2 bases and J 6 bases, leaving 8 bases between the germline ends. The CDR3 sequence is 12 residues long. CDR1 is SGHDT, CDR2 YYEEEE, per germline. CDR3 in amino acids: CASSFSWAEAFF. CDR3 coding DNA: TGTGCCAGCAGCTTTTCGTGGGCTGAAGCTTTCTTT. Full variable domain (missing parts from reference TRBV5-6 and TRBJ1-1): DAGVTQSPTHLIKTRGQQVTLRCSPKSGHDTVSWYQQALGQGPQFIFQYYEEEERQRGNFPDRFSGHQFPNYSSELNVNALLLGDSALYLCASSFSWAEAFFGQGTRLTVV.

This clonotype was seen repeatedly, ten times or more. The V gene is TRBV3-1, the J gene TRBJ2-3; 10 positions agree with TRBD1. V gave up 0 bases and J gave up 3 bases; unmatched junction bases: 6. Germline V gene lookup returns CDR1 LGHDT and CDR2 YNNKEL (reference sequence). The CDR3 extends over 17 amino acids. The CDR3 DNA sequence: TGTGCCAGCAGCCAAGATTTGAGGACAGGGGGAACAGATACGCAGTATTTT. It translates to CASSQDLRTGGTDTQYF.

Ten or more counts support this clonotype. This sequence joins TRBV20-1 and TRBJ2-7; no clear D gene. CDR1 is DFQATT, CDR2 SNEGSKA, per germline (reference sequence). The CDR3 runs 15 residues. V dropped 0 bases and J dropped 2 bases, with 14 bases sitting between them. CDR3 residues: CSARDPPSNPYEQYF. For the CDR3, the DNA is TGCAGTGCTAGAGATCCCCCTAGTAACCCCTACGAGCAGTACTTC.

This clonotype was found many times. This sequence joins TRBV10-3 and TRBJ1-2; D not certain. CDR3 size: 13 residues. Trimming removed 7 bases from V and 0 bases from J, with 9 bases in between. Germline V gives CDR1 ENHRY, CDR2 SYGVKD. CDR3 loop: CAITVTSNYGYTF. Written as DNA, the CDR3 is TGTGCCATCACCGTTACCTCTAACTATGGCTACACCTTC.

This clonotype was counted at least ten times. V gene TRBV29-1 combines with J gene TRBJ2-6; D not resolved. Germline CDR1 SQVTM, CDR2 ANQGSEA. Between the trimmed V and J ends, which lost 4 bases and 0 bases, there was a span of 16 bases. The CDR3 loop spans 17 amino acids. Here the CDR3 DNA reads TGCAGCGTTGTTTTACCCTCCCTAAGCTCTGGGGCCAACGTCCTGACTTTC. Its translation: CSVVLPSLSSGANVLTF.

This clonotype was detected ten times or more. The chain recombines TRBV7-3 with TRBJ2-3, with TRBD2 matching 12 bases. The CDR3 has 15 amino acids. Per the germline V gene, CDR1 is SGHTA and CDR2 is FQGTGA. With V trimmed by 4 bases and J by 2 bases, 1 base remained unmatched. The CDR3 region is CASSSSGGATDTQYF. CDR3 DNA: TGTGCCAGCAGCTCTAGCGGGGGGGCCACAGATACGCAGTATTTT.

This clonotype was observed many times. The chain combines TRBV24-1 with TRBJ2-6; tentatively, D is TRBD2 (5 bases). In germline, CDR1 is KGHDR, CDR2 SFDVKD. V lost 4 bases and J 0 bases, leaving 15 bases between the germline ends. The CDR3 is 18 residues long. CDR3 coding DNA: TGTGCCACCAGTGACCCAACGAGGGTGGCCTCTGGGGCCAACGTCCTGACTTTC. The encoded protein is CATSDPTRVASGANVLTF.

This clonotype was observed at least ten times. V and J are TRBV3-1 and TRBJ1-2, with TRBD1 as a possible D gene (6 bases). The germline V gene encodes CDR1 LGHDT and CDR2 YNNKEL (reference sequence). This CDR3 has 14 amino acids. Trimming removed 3 bases at V and 1 base at J, with 9 bases between. The CDR3 spells CASSHLDSNYGYTF. The CDR3 nucleotides are TGTGCCAGCAGCCACCTGGACAGTAACTATGGCTACACCTTC.

As concerns this clonotype: A read error may produce the germline difference seen at one junction end. The chain couples TRBV4-1 to TRBJ2-7; TRBD1 matches at 10 bases. The CDR3 is 15 residues long. The germline V gene has CDR1 MGHRA and CDR2 YSYEKL. CDR3 nucleotides: TGCGCCAGTAGCCAGGCCTGGACAGGGGGTTACGAGCAGTACTTC. It specifies CASSQAWTGGYEQYF.

There are many counts of this clonotype. J is TRBJ2-1 and V is TRBV9; D is perhaps TRBD2 (5 bases). This CDR3 has 15 residues. Trimming removed 1 base at V and 0 bases at J, with 8 bases between. From germline, CDR1 is SGDLS and CDR2 YYNGEE. The CDR3, as DNA: TGTGCCAGCAGCGTAACCGGGGACTCCTACAATGAGCAGTTCTTC. Encoded protein: CASSVTGDSYNEQFF. Full variable domain (rest looked up from reference TRBV9 and TRBJ2-1): DSGVTQTPKHLITATGQRVTLRCSPRSGDLSVYWYQQSLDQGLQFLIQYYNGEERAKGNILERFSAQQFPDLHSELNLSSLELGDSALYFCASSVTGDSYNEQFFGPGTRLTVL.

Of note for this clonotype: A read error may explain this, as a much larger clone is one base away. The chain is built from TRBV5-1 and TRBJ1-5; D unresolved. CDR1 and CDR2 from the germline V gene are SGHRS and YFSETQ. Trimming removed 4 bases from V and 7 bases from J, with 15 bases in between. The CDR3 is 14 amino acids. The CDR3 protein is CASSPKGGVQPQHF. CDR3 bases: TGCGCCAGCAGCCCGAAAGGTGGGGTCCAGCCCCAGCATTTT.

This clonotype was observed at least ten times. The V and J genes are TRBV6-5 and TRBJ1-2; 7 bases are a match to TRBD1. Trimming took 5 bases from V and 6 from J; bases not matched to a gene: 9. CDR1 and CDR2 (germline): MNHEY, SVGAGI. CDR3 size: 14 residues. The CDR3 loop is CASSLLQGLDGYTF. The CDR3 nucleotides read TGTGCCAGCAGTCTACTACAGGGGCTGGATGGCTACACCTTC.

This clonotype has a handful of counts. This may be a read error: a much more frequent sequence differs by one nucleotide. The V call is TRBV30, the J call TRBJ1-1; TRBD1 matches at 9 bases. After removal of 8 bases from V and 5 bases from J, the junction contained 9 bases not matched to a gene. Germline V CDR1 and CDR2: GTSNPN, SVGIG (reference sequence). The CDR3 sequence is 13 residues long. The CDR3 spells CAGAPDRGTEAFF. CDR3 coding DNA: TGTGCCGGGGCCCCTGACAGGGGGACTGAAGCTTTCTTT.

This clonotype was seen ten or more times. The chain uses TRBV4-2 and TRBJ2-5; TRBD1 agrees at 7 bases. Germline CDR1 and CDR2: LGHNA and YNFKEQ. V was pared by 3 bases and J by 0 bases, with 10 bases of the junction left unmatched. The CDR3 covers 17 residues. The CDR3 DNA reads TGTGCCAGCAGCCACAGAACCGGGACAGCGGACCAAGAGACCCAGTACTTC. Its translation: CASSHRTGTADQETQYF.

This clonotype has more than one count but fewer than ten. The V call is TRBV5-6, the J call TRBJ1-2; D unclear. Trimming left V 0 bases short and J 3 bases short, with 3 bases between. The length of the CDR3 is 12 residues. Germline V gives CDR1 SGHDT, CDR2 YYEEEE. The CDR3 nucleotides are TGTGCCAGCAGCTTGGACGACTATGGCTACACCTTC. Its protein product is CASSLDDYGYTF.

This chain connects TRBV19 to TRBJ2-1, with TRBD2 identical over 10 bases. Losses at the gene ends were 4 bases for V and 2 bases for J; bases not matched to a gene: 2. The CDR3 extends over 15 amino acids. The germline gives CDR1 LNHDA, CDR2 SQIVND (reference sequence). CDR3 loop: CASSSLAGAYNEQFF. The CDR3 DNA reads as TGTGCCAGTAGTAGCCTAGCGGGGGCCTACAATGAGCAGTTCTTC.

CDR3 bases: TGTGCCAGCAGCTTAGAATTTGGCGGGATTCAGTACTTC. Its protein is CASSLEFGGIQYF. The rearrangement uses TRBV7-6 and TRBJ2-4; weak D call: TRBD2 (5 bases). V lost 1 base to trimming and J lost 10 bases, with 11 bases between them. CDR1 and CDR2 (germline): SGHVS, FNYEAQ. The CDR3 extends over 13 amino acids.

Ten or more counts support this clonotype. The J gene is TRBJ1-5, the V gene TRBV20-1, with D unclear. CDR1 and CDR2 (germline): DFQATT, SNEGSKA (reference sequence). V lost 6 bases and J lost 0, with 12 bases in between. This CDR3 is built from 14 residues. CDR3 residues: CSAHTESSNQPQHF. The CDR3 nucleotides are TGCAGTGCCCACACAGAATCTAGCAATCAGCCCCAGCATTTT.

This clonotype was found many times. The V gene is TRBV4-2, the J gene TRBJ2-7, with D perhaps matching TRBD1 or TRBD2 (6 bases each). CDR1 is LGHNA, CDR2 YNFKEQ, per germline. V dropped 4 bases and J dropped 3 bases, with 10 bases sitting between them. This CDR3 is 13 amino acids long. CDR3 amino acids: CASSLKGGYEQYF. The CDR3, as DNA: TGTGCCAGCAGCCTCAAGGGGGGCTACGAGCAGTACTTC.

This clonotype came up many times. The chain carries TRBV5-1 and TRBJ2-3; 13 bases line up with TRBD2. Germline CDR1 SGHRS, CDR2 YFSETQ. With 5 bases clipped from V and 2 bases from J, the junction kept 5 bases outside the gene matches. The CDR3 has 16 amino acids. Here the CDR3 reads CASRRTSGGPTDTQYF. The CDR3 DNA reads as TGCGCCAGCAGGCGGACTAGCGGGGGACCCACAGATACGCAGTATTTT.